The subject of this entry is one TCR beta chain. The antigen is not known. V lost 3 bases, J lost 5 bases, and 9 bases stayed unmatched. From germline, CDR1 is SGHTA and CDR2 FQGNSA. The CDR3 sequence is 15 residues long. This record comes from a study of OX40 agonist ivuxolimab in advanced cancers. Study-wide results and limits: On average, CD8+ T cells had more expanded clones than CD4+.

Repertoires were generated with immunoSEQ multiplex PCR, while TCRdb's copy carries only in-frame clones and drops some. The data contain just under 65,000 clones, about four fifths of them singletons. This chain links TRBV7-2 with TRBJ2-5, with 7 bases fitting TRBD2. The source material was CD4+ or CD8+ T cells sorted from blood, sampled in a trial of the OX40 agonist ivuxolimab. The sequence was obtained from an adult with an advanced solid tumor such as melanoma, head and neck, liver or kidney cancer. Here the CDR3 DNA reads TGTGCCAGCAGCTTTGGACGGCGGGGAGGGGAGACCCAGTACTTC. Translated: CASSFGRRGGETQYF. The entire variable domain, with the rest obtained from reference TRBV7-2 and TRBJ2-5, is as follows: GAGVSQSPSNKVTEKGKDVELRCDPISGHTALYWYRQSLGQGLEFLIYFQGNSAPDKSGLPSDRFSAERTGGSVSTLTIQRTQQEDSAVYLCASSFGRRGGETQYFGPGTRLLVL.